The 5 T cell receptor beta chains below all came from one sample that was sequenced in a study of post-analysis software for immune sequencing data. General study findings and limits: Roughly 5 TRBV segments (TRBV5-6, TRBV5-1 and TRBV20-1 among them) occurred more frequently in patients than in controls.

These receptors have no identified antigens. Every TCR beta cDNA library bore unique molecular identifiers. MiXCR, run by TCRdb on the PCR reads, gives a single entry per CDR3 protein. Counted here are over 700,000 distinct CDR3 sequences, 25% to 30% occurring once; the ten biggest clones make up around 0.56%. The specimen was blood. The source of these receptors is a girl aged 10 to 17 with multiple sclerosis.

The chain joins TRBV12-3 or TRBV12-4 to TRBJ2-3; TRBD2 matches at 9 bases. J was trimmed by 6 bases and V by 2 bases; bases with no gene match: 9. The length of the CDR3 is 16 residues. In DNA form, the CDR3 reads TGTGCCAGCAGTTTAAAGGCGGGGGGGGCGGCGGATACGCAGTATTTT. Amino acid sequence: CASSLKAGGAADTQYF.

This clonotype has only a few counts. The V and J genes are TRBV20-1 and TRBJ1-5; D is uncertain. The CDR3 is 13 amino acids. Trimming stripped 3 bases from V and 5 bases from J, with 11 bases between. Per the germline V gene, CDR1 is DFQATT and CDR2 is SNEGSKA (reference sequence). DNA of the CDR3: TGCAGTGCTAGGATGCCGGGGTATCAGCCCCAGCATTTT. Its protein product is CSARMPGYQPQHF.

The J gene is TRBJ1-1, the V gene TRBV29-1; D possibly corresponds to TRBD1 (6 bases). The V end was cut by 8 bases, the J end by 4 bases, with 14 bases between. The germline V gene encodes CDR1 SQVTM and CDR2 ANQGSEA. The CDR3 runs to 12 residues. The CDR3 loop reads CSSGARGTEAFF. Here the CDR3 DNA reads TGCAGCTCGGGGGCGCGGGGCACTGAAGCTTTCTTT. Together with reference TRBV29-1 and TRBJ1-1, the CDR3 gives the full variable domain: SAVISQKPSRDICQRGTSLTIQCQVDSQVTMMFWYRQQPGQSLTLIATANQGSEATYESGFVIDKFPISRPNLTFSTLTVSNMSPEDSSIYLCSSGARGTEAFFGQGTRLTVV.

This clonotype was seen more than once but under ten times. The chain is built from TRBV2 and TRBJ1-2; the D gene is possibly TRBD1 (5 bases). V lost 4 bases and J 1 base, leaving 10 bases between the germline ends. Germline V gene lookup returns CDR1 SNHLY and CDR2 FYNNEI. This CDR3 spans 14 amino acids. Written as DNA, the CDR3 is TGTGCCAGCAGTGTGGCAGGGAATAACTATGGCTACACCTTC. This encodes CASSVAGNNYGYTF.

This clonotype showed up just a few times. Here the CDR3 reads CSASLPSGRWGQETQYF. The CDR3 DNA follows: TGCAGTGCTAGTCTCCCTAGCGGGAGGTGGGGCCAAGAGACCCAGTACTTC. V gene TRBV20-1 combines with J gene TRBJ2-5, with TRBD2 matching 11 bases. CDR1 DFQATT and CDR2 SNEGSKA come from the germline V gene (reference sequence). J lost 1 base, V lost 3 bases, and 10 bases had no gene match. This CDR3 contains 17 residues.